A single sample gave rise to the 22 T cell receptor beta chains below, sequenced in a study of regulatory T cells in long-lasting Graves disease. Arm-PCR of CDR3 regions and iRepertoire HTBI primers were used to build TCR beta libraries. TCRdb recomputed calls from the multiplex PCR reads with MiXCR, one row per CDR3 protein. Here the sample spans around 400,000 distinct CDR3 sequences, 21% being singletons. Time point noted: persistent/refractory GD, antithyroid drugs over 5 years with positive TRAb. The TCR library was made from RNA extracted from PBMCs. Material: peripheral blood mononuclear cells (PBMCs), obtained when the disease was refractory, from a patient treated with antithyroid drugs. The receptor source for this set is a female donor with Graves disease.

This clonotype has a handful of counts. Possible read error: a much larger clone is one base away. The chain recombines TRBV2 with TRBJ2-2; D possibly corresponds to TRBD2 (5 bases). There are 15 residues in the CDR3. From germline, CDR1 is SNHLY and CDR2 FYNNEI. This chain's CDR3 is CASSESTGITGELSF. The DNA for the CDR3 is TGTGCCAGCAGTGAGAGTACCGGAATCACCGGGGAGCTGTCTTTT.

This CDR3 reads CASSIEGVRYTEAFF. CDR3 in DNA: TGTGCCAGCAGTATAGAAGGGGTGAGGTACACTGAAGCTTTCTTT. The chain employs TRBV12-3 or TRBV12-4 and TRBJ1-1, with D perhaps TRBD1 (5 bases). Trimming removed 5 bases from V and 3 bases from J, with 16 bases in between. The CDR3 runs 15 residues.

This clonotype was seen only a few times. The rearrangement links TRBV19 to TRBJ2-7, with 9 positions matching TRBD2. The CDR3 runs 15 residues. Per germline, CDR1 LNHDA and CDR2 SQIVND (reference sequence). V lost 3 bases to trimming and J lost 3 bases; unmatched junction nucleotides: 6. The CDR3 here is CASSIRSGGHYEQYF. CDR3 nucleotides: TGTGCCAGTAGTATCAGGAGCGGGGGGCACTACGAGCAGTACTTC.

Many counts were recorded for this clonotype. The chain is built from TRBV28 and TRBJ2-5; 14 positions agree with TRBD2. The CDR3 contains 18 residues. Looked up from germline, CDR1 is MDHEN and CDR2 is SYDVKM. The trim removed 3 bases at V and 5 bases at J, leaving 11 bases unmatched. DNA for the CDR3: TGTGCCAGCAGTTTGGGACTAGCGGGAGCGAGGCGCGGGGAGACCCAGTACTTC. Translated, it gives CASSLGLAGARRGETQYF.

The V gene is TRBV9, the J gene TRBJ2-7; TRBD2 matches 11 bases. The CDR3 loop spans 15 amino acids. V lost 0 bases to trimming and J lost 4 bases; unmatched junction nucleotides: 3. CDR1 SGDLS and CDR2 YYNGEE come from the germline V gene. The CDR3 loop is CASSVGLAGIYEQYF. CDR3 coding DNA: TGTGCCAGCAGCGTAGGACTAGCGGGAATTTACGAGCAGTACTTC.

This clonotype was detected many times. The gene calls are TRBV10-3 and TRBJ1-4, with D unresolved. The CDR3 length is 14 residues. Germline CDR1 is ENHRY and CDR2 is SYGVKD. Deletions cut 3 bases from V and 11 bases from J, with 16 bases between. CDR3 residues: CAISEGPSPGKLFF. As DNA, the CDR3 is TGTGCCATCAGTGAAGGGCCCTCTCCGGGGAAACTGTTTTTT.

The V gene is TRBV7-9, the J gene TRBJ2-2, with 9 bases matching TRBD1. After removal of 4 bases from V and 7 bases from J, the junction contained 19 bases not matched to a gene. This CDR3 is built from 19 residues. CDR1 SEHNR and CDR2 FQNEAQ come from the germline V gene (reference sequence). CDR3 loop: CASSSTTGGRISDLGELFF. The CDR3 DNA sequence: TGTGCCAGCAGCTCCACGACAGGGGGGCGAATATCGGACCTCGGGGAGCTGTTTTTT.

This clonotype was detected once. The V gene is TRBV27, the J gene TRBJ2-1; D unclear. Trimming took off 2 bases at V and 3 bases at J, with 8 bases between the two ends. The CDR3 totals 14 residues. Germline values: CDR1 MNHEY, CDR2 SMNVEV (reference sequence). The CDR3 is CASSLRRNYNEQFF. DNA of the CDR3: TGTGCCAGCAGTTTACGACGGAACTACAATGAGCAGTTCTTC.

This clonotype was picked up a small number of times. The chain joins TRBV29-1 to TRBJ1-2; TRBD1 might be the D (5 bases). The CDR3 is 12 residues long. CDR1 and CDR2 from the germline V gene are SQVTM and ANQGSEA. CDR3 region: CSMGGKTTGYTF. CDR3 coding DNA: TGCAGTATGGGGGGGAAGACGACAGGCTACACCTTC.

This clonotype was observed many times. The chain recombines TRBV6-1 with TRBJ1-2; TRBD1 agrees at 7 bases. Trimming at V came to 6 bases and at J to 4 bases, leaving 11 bases not matched to a gene. Germline CDR1 and CDR2: MNHNS and SASEGT. The CDR3 contains 15 residues. The CDR3 nucleotides are TGTGCCAGCAGCCCCGGGACAGCAAAGTCCTATGGCTACACCTTC. It yields the protein CASSPGTAKSYGYTF.

Notes on this clonotype: A read error may be the cause here, since a much bigger clone is one base away. The CDR3 does not close with the conserved phenylalanine or tryptophan, likely indicating a read error. V usage is TRBV27 and J usage is TRBJ2-5, with D unclear. CDR3 length equals 15 residues. The V gene's germline CDR1 is MNHEY and CDR2 SMNVEV (reference sequence). V gave up 5 bases and J gave up 2 bases, with 15 bases separating them. CDR3 loop: CASSPKYTLQETQYL. CDR3 DNA sequence: TGTGCCAGCAGTCCCAAGTACACACTTCAAGAGACCCAGTACCTC.

This clonotype was observed at least ten times. The chain is built from TRBV12-3 or TRBV12-4 and TRBJ1-2, with D uncertain. The ends were cut back, 4 bases at V and 6 bases at J, with 12 bases in the middle. The CDR3 is made up of 13 amino acids. This CDR3 is CASSYRVGDGYTF. CDR3 nucleotide sequence: TGTGCCAGCAGTTATAGGGTTGGAGATGGCTACACCTTC.

This clonotype occurred a few times. The rearrangement uses TRBV5-1 and TRBJ2-5, with no clear D. The V and J ends lost 2 bases and 0 bases respectively, with 11 bases between them. The CDR3 totals 15 residues. From germline, CDR1 is SGHRS and CDR2 YFSETQ. The CDR3 bases are TGCGCCAGCAGCTTCCAACAGAGGTACCAAGAGACCCAGTACTTC. This translates into CASSFQQRYQETQYF.

This clonotype was counted at least ten times. The V call is TRBV11-2, the J call TRBJ2-7; TRBD1 might be the D (6 bases). The germline V gene encodes CDR1 SGHAT and CDR2 FQNNGV. The germline V and J ends were trimmed by 4 bases and 2 bases, with 15 bases remaining between them. This CDR3 spans 15 amino acids. CDR3 in DNA: TGTGCCAGCAGCTCTCTACAGGGTAGAACCTACGAGCAGTACTTC. This translates into CASSSLQGRTYEQYF.

The CDR3 region has the DNA TGTGCTGGGGCGGCTAGCGGGAATTACGAGCAGTACTTC. It specifies CAGAASGNYEQYF. This sequence joins TRBV30 and TRBJ2-7, with TRBD2 matching over 9 bases. This CDR3 is built from 13 residues. Germline V gives CDR1 GTSNPN, CDR2 SVGIG (reference sequence).

Ten or more counts support this clonotype. The chain couples TRBV28 to TRBJ2-2, with TRBD2 identical over 8 bases. CDR1 is MDHEN and CDR2 is SYDVKM in the germline V gene. The CDR3 is made up of 14 amino acids. J lost 6 bases, V lost 5 bases, and 5 bases had no gene match. CDR3 sequence reads: CASSGTRWPGELFF. CDR3 sequence (DNA): TGTGCCAGCAGTGGGACTAGATGGCCCGGGGAGCTGTTTTTT.

This clonotype has at least ten counts. This rearrangement joins TRBV28 to TRBJ1-1, with 9 bases lining up with TRBD1. CDR1 and CDR2 (germline): MDHEN, SYDVKM. V lost 10 bases and J lost 0; bases outside the gene matches: 6. The CDR3 sequence is 14 residues long. CDR3 sequence (DNA): TGTGCCACGGGGACAGGGCAATTGAACACTGAAGCTTTCTTT. Translated: CATGTGQLNTEAFF.

This clonotype appeared a few times. The rearrangement joins TRBV20-1 to TRBJ2-5; TRBD1 matches at 8 bases. The V segment lost 3 bases and the J segment 5 bases; nucleotides outside the gene matches: 8. This CDR3 comprises 14 residues. Looked up from germline, CDR1 is DFQATT and CDR2 is SNEGSKA (reference sequence). In DNA, the CDR3 is TGCAGTGCTAGTGTTCCCAGGGGGCATGAGACCCAGTACTTC. Residues: CSASVPRGHETQYF.

The chain joins TRBV11-3 to TRBJ2-2; D may be TRBD2 (6 bases). The CDR3 spans 16 residues. The V gene lost 5 bases and the J gene lost 5 bases, with 18 bases spanning the gap. The germline gives CDR1 SGHNT, CDR2 YENEEA. The CDR3, as DNA: TGTGCCAGCAGCCCAGGCTGGGCTAGCGAGACCGGGGAGCTGTTTTTT. It translates to CASSPGWASETGELFF.

In its sample, this clonotype was seen many times. The rearrangement joins TRBV27 to TRBJ1-6; possibly TRBD1 for D (6 bases). V was cut by 5 bases and J by 6 bases, with 20 bases left in between. CDR3 length equals 17 residues. Germline CDR1 reads MNHEY; CDR2 reads SMNVEV (reference sequence). The CDR3 protein is CASSPYQGRGLNSPLHF. The CDR3 nucleotides read TGTGCCAGCAGTCCCTACCAAGGCCGGGGGCTTAATTCACCCCTCCACTTT.

This clonotype was recorded a few times. V gene TRBV24-1 combines with J gene TRBJ2-2, with 11 bases that match TRBD1. Germline V lookup: CDR1 KGHDR, CDR2 SFDVKD. The CDR3 is 15 amino acids. V was clipped by 7 bases and J by 6 bases; unmatched bases: 6. The chain's CDR3 is CATRAGDRGSGELFF. The CDR3 DNA sequence: TGTGCCACCAGGGCCGGGGACAGGGGGTCCGGGGAGCTGTTTTTT.

The chain has TRBV19 and TRBJ1-5; D is possibly TRBD1 (6 bases). Looked up from germline, CDR1 is LNHDA and CDR2 is SQIVND (reference sequence). V lost 7 bases and J lost 1, with 17 bases in between. The CDR3 length is 16 residues. CDR3 sequence reads: CASTLGGAGSNQPQHF. The CDR3 DNA follows: TGTGCCAGTACTCTGGGGGGGGCTGGAAGCAATCAGCCCCAGCATTTT.